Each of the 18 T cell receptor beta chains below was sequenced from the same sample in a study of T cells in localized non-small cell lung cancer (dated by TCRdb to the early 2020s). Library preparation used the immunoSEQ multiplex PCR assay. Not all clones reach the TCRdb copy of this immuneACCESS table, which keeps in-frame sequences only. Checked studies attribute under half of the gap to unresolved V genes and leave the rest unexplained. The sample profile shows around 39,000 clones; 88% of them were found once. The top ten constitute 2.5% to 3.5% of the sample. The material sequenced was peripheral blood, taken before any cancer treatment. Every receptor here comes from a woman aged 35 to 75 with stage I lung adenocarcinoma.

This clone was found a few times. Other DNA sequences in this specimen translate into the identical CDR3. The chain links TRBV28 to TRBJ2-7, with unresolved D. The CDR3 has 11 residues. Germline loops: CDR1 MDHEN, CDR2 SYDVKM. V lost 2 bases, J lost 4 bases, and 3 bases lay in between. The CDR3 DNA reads TGTGCCAGCAGTTTAACGTACGAGCAGTACTTC. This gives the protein CASSLTYEQYF.

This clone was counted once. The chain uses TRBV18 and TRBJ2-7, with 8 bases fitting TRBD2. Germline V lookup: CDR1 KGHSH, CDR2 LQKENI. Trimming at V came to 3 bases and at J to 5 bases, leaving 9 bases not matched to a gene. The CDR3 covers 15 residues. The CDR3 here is CASSPLTGGGNEQYF. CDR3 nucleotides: TGTGCCAGCTCACCTCTCACCGGGGGGGGAAACGAGCAGTACTTC.

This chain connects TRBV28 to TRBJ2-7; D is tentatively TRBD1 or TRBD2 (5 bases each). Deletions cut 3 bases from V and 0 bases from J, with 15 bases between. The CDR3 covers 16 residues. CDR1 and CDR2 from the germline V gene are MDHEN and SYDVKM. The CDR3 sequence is CASSLRGATYSYEQYF. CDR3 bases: TGTGCCAGCAGTTTGAGGGGCGCGACCTACTCCTACGAGCAGTACTTC.

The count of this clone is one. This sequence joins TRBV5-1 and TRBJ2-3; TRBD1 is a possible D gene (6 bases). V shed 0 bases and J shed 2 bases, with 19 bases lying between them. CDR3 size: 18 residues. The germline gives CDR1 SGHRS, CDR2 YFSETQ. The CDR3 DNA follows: TGCGCCAGCAGCTTGGTGAGGGGCCAGCCAGGGGACACAGATACGCAGTATTTT. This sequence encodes CASSLVRGQPGDTDTQYF.

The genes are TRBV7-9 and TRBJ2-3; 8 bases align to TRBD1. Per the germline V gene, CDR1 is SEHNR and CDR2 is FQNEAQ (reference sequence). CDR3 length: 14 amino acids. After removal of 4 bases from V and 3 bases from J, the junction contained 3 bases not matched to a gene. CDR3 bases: TGTGCCAGCAGCTACGGACAGGGTACAGATACGCAGTATTTT. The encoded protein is CASSYGQGTDTQYF.

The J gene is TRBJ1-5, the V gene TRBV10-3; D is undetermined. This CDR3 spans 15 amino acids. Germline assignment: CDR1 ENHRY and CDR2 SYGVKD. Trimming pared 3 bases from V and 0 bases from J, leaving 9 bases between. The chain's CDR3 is CAISEVLYSNQPQHF. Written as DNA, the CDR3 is TGTGCCATCAGTGAAGTCCTATATAGCAATCAGCCCCAGCATTTT.

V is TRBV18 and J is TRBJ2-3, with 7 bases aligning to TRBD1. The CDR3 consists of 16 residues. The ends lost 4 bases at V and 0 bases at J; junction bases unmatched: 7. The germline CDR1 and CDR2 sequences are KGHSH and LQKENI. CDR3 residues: CASSLGQAGSTDTQYF. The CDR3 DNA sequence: TGTGCCAGCTCACTCGGACAGGCCGGGAGCACAGATACGCAGTATTTT.

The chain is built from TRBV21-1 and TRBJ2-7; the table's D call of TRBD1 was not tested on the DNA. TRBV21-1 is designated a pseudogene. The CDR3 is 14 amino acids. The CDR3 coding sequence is TGTGCCAGCAGCAGTAGACAGGTTCCCTACGAGCAGTACTTC. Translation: CASSSRQVPYEQYF.

DNA of the CDR3: TGTGCCAGCTCACCAGGGACAGAGATGACAGATACGCAGTATTTT. It specifies CASSPGTEMTDTQYF. V gene TRBV18 combines with J gene TRBJ2-3; 7 bases fit TRBD1. CDR1 and CDR2 (germline): KGHSH, LQKENI. This CDR3 is built from 15 residues. The V segment lost 2 bases and the J segment 3 bases; nucleotides outside the gene matches: 5.

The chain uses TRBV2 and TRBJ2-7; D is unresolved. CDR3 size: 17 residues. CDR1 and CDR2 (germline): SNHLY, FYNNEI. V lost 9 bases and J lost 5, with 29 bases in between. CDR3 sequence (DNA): TGTGCCAGGTCTGACCCGACTCACCACTCCGCCCCCGACGAGCAGTACTTC. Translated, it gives CARSDPTHHSAPDEQYF. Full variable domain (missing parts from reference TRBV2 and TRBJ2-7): EPEVTQTPSHQVTQMGQEVILRCVPISNHLYFYWYRQILGQKVEFLVSFYNNEISEKSEIFDDQFSVERPDGSNFTLKIRSTKLEDSAMYFCARSDPTHHSAPDEQYFGPGTRLTVT.

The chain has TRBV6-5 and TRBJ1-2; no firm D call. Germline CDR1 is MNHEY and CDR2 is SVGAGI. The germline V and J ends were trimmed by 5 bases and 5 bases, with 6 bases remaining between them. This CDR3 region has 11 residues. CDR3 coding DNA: TGTGCCAGCAGTAACCTTTATGGCTACACCTTC. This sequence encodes CASSNLYGYTF.

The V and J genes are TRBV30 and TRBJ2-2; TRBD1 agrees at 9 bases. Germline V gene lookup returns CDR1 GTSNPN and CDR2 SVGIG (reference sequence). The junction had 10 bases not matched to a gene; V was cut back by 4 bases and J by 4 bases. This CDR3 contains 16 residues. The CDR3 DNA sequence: TGTGCCTGGAATAGACCCGGGACAGGGTTCACCGGGGAGCTGTTTTTT. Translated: CAWNRPGTGFTGELFF.

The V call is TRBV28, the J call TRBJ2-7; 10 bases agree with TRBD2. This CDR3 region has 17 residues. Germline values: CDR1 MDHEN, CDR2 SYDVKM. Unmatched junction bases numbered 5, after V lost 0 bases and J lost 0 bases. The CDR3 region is CASSLWDLAGDSYEQYF. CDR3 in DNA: TGTGCCAGCAGTTTATGGGATCTAGCGGGAGACTCCTACGAGCAGTACTTC.

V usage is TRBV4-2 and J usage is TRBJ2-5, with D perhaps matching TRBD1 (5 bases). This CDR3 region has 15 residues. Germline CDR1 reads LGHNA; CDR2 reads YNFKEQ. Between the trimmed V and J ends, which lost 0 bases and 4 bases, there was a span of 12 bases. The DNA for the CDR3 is TGTGCCAGCAGCCAAGAGGGGCGGACGGGAGAGACCCAGTACTTC. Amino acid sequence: CASSQEGRTGETQYF.

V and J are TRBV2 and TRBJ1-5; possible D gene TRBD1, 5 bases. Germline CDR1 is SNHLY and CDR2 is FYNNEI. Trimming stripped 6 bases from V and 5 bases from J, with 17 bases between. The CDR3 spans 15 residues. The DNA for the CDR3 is TGTGCCAGCAGCCCGGGACGGGAGGGCTATCAGCCCCAGCATTTT. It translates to CASSPGREGYQPQHF.

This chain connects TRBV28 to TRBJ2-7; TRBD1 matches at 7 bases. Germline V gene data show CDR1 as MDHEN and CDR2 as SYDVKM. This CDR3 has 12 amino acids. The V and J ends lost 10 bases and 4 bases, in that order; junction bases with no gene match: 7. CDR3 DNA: TGTGCCACTACAAGGACAGGTTACGAGCAGTACTTC. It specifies CATTRTGYEQYF.

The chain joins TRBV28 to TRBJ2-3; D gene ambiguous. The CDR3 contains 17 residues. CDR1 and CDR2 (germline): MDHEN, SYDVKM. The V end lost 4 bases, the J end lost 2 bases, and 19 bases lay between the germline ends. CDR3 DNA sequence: TGTGCCAGCAGTTGGTTCCGGCGGCGACTTCTCACAGATACGCAGTATTTT. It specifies CASSWFRRRLLTDTQYF.

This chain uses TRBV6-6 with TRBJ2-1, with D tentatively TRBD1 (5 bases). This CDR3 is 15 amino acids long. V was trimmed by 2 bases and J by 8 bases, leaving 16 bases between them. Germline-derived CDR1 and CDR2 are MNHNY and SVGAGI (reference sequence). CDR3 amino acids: CASSYRTPLFDEQFF. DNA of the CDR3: TGTGCCAGCAGTTACCGGACACCCCTATTCGATGAGCAGTTCTTC.